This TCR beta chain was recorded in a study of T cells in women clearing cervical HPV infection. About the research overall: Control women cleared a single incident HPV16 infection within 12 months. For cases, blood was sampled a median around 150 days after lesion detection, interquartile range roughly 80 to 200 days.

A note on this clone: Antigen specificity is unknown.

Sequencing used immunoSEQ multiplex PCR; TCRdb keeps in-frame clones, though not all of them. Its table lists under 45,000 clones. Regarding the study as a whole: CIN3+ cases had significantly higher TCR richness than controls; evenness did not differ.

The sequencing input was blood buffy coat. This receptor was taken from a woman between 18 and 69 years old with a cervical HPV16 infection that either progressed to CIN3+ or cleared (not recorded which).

The CDR3 bases that were read are TGCAGTGCTAAGTTCAGCGAG. It codes for CSAKFSE. The whole CDR3 sequence is CSAKFSEQYF. This chain connects TRBV20-1 to TRBJ2-7, with D unclear. The sequence runs out 3 residues before the end of the CDR3; the remainder is reconstructed from the germline J gene. Trimming pared 4 bases from V and 6 bases from J, leaving 7 bases between. The V gene's germline CDR1 is DFQATT and CDR2 SNEGSKA (reference sequence). The CDR3 consists of 10 residues.